These 13 T cell receptor beta chains came from one sample sequenced in a study of early T cells in non-severe SARS-CoV-2 infection. TCRdb re-called the 5' RACE reads through MiXCR, storing one row per CDR3 protein. This repertoire shows tens of thousands of distinct CDR3 sequences, around 5.2% found once; its top ten account for about 3.5%. Sequenced sample: whole blood. Receptors originate from an adult who was a healthcare worker with PCR-confirmed SARS-CoV-2 infection or an uninfected control (not recorded which).

The chain carries TRBV7-2 and TRBJ2-7; D gene uncertain. This CDR3 is built from 14 residues. CDR1 and CDR2 (germline): SGHTA, FQGNSA. V lost 2 bases to trimming and J lost 0 bases, with 8 bases between them. This CDR3 is CASSLTLVSYEQYF. Here the CDR3 DNA reads TGTGCCAGCAGCTTAACTTTAGTCTCCTACGAGCAGTACTTC.

There are many counts of this clonotype. This rearrangement joins TRBV7-3 to TRBJ2-2; 7 positions agree with TRBD2. The CDR3 is made up of 14 amino acids. Germline V gene sequence: CDR1 SGHTA, CDR2 FQGTGA. V trimming: 8 bases; J trimming: 4 bases; junction bases outside the gene matches: 7. This CDR3 is CASGAGVVTGELFF. CDR3 in DNA: TGTGCCAGCGGTGCGGGAGTGGTCACCGGGGAGCTGTTTTTT. The variable domain in full, completed from reference TRBV7-3 and TRBJ2-2, reads GAGVSQTPSNKVTEKGKYVELRCDPISGHTALYWYRQSLGQGPEFLIYFQGTGAADDSGLPNDRFFAVRPEGSVSTLKIQRTERGDSAVYLCASGAGVVTGELFFGEGSRLTVL.

This clonotype was observed at least ten times. The J gene is TRBJ2-1, the V gene TRBV9; D is possibly TRBD2 (5 bases). V was trimmed by 3 bases and J by 8 bases, leaving 21 bases between them. The CDR3 sequence is 16 residues long. Germline CDR1 and CDR2: SGDLS and YYNGEE. The DNA of the CDR3 is TGTGCCAGCAGCGCGACACTAGGCCTGAGGGTCGATGAGCAGTTCTTC. This translates into CASSATLGLRVDEQFF.

This clonotype was detected ten times or more. J is TRBJ1-4 and V is TRBV7-2; D remains ambiguous. The V gene lost 3 bases and the J gene lost 0 bases, with 8 bases spanning the gap. Germline V CDR1 and CDR2: SGHTA, FQGNSA. This CDR3 has 15 residues. This CDR3 reads CASSFSLSTNEKLFF. DNA of the CDR3: TGTGCCAGCAGCTTTAGTCTATCAACTAATGAAAAACTGTTTTTT. The variable domain in full, completed from reference TRBV7-2 and TRBJ1-4, reads GAGVSQSPSNKVTEKGKDVELRCDPISGHTALYWYRQSLGQGLEFLIYFQGNSAPDKSGLPSDRFSAERTGGSVSTLTIQRTQQEDSAVYLCASSFSLSTNEKLFFGSGTQLSVL.

This clonotype was seen only a few times. V is TRBV27 and J is TRBJ1-5; D remains unclear. Trimming cost V 3 bases and J 9 bases, with 12 bases left between them. The CDR3 is made up of 13 amino acids. The germline V gene has CDR1 MNHEY and CDR2 SMNVEV (reference sequence). The CDR3 region is CASSLRGLGPQHF. DNA of the CDR3: TGTGCCAGCAGTTTGCGGGGATTGGGGCCCCAGCATTTT.

This clonotype was observed many times. J is TRBJ2-7 and V is TRBV19; no firm D call. CDR3 length equals 12 residues. The V gene's germline CDR1 is LNHDA and CDR2 SQIVND (reference sequence). Trimming cost V 5 bases and J 5 bases, with 10 bases left between them. The CDR3 DNA reads as TGTGCCAGTAGTTCCCCCCTCGACGAGCAGTACTTC. Protein: CASSSPLDEQYF.

This clonotype is labeled medium-sized (0.01 to 0.1%). The J gene is TRBJ2-7, the V gene TRBV7-2; 9 bases match TRBD2. From germline, CDR1 is SGHTA and CDR2 FQGNSA. The trim removed 3 bases at V and 3 bases at J, leaving 6 bases unmatched. The CDR3 totals 15 residues. The CDR3 nucleotides are TGTGCCAGCAGCTTGTCGGTTAGCGGGAGCTACGAGCAGTACTTC. Translated: CASSLSVSGSYEQYF.

This clonotype was observed a few times. The rearrangement uses TRBV2 and TRBJ2-2; D is ambiguous. Germline CDR1 and CDR2: SNHLY and FYNNEI. V shed 7 bases and J shed 6 bases, with 6 bases lying between them. This CDR3 has 11 amino acids. The CDR3 DNA reads TGTGCCAGCATCCAGGCCGGGGAGCTGTTTTTT. As protein: CASIQAGELFF.

The chain couples TRBV20-1 to TRBJ2-7; 9 bases agree with TRBD2. Germline V lookup: CDR1 DFQATT, CDR2 SNEGSKA (reference sequence). V dropped 5 bases and J dropped 3; count of bases not matched to a gene: 8. The CDR3 runs to 14 residues. The CDR3 region has the DNA TGCAGTGCTCCCTTAGCGGGAGAGATCTACGAGCAGTACTTC. Its translation: CSAPLAGEIYEQYF.

This clonotype has at least ten counts. The J gene is TRBJ1-5, the V gene TRBV5-1, with 9 bases lining up with TRBD1. Trimming at V came to 8 bases and at J to 4 bases, leaving 7 bases not matched to a gene. The CDR3 is 14 residues long. The germline V gene encodes CDR1 SGHRS and CDR2 YFSETQ. CDR3 protein: CASRPGQGNQPQHF. For the CDR3, the DNA is TGCGCCAGTAGACCGGGACAGGGAAATCAGCCCCAGCATTTT.

This chain uses TRBV28 with TRBJ1-4, with D perhaps TRBD1 (6 bases). With 3 bases removed from V and 7 bases from J, the gap between germline ends came to 18 bases. CDR1 is MDHEN, CDR2 SYDVKM, per germline. There are 16 residues in the CDR3. The CDR3 region is CASSFFPRGTGEKLFF. As DNA, the CDR3 is TGTGCCAGCAGTTTTTTCCCCAGGGGAACCGGTGAAAAACTGTTTTTT.

The chain joins TRBV11-2 to TRBJ2-3, with no clear D. Between the trimmed V and J ends, which lost 1 base and 6 bases, there was a span of 14 bases. CDR1 is SGHAT and CDR2 is FQNNGV in the germline V gene. The CDR3 covers 15 residues. The CDR3 spells CASSLGVLVQDTQYF. The CDR3 DNA is TGTGCCAGCAGCTTAGGGGTCCTCGTCCAGGATACGCAGTATTTT.

This clonotype was detected many times. The chain carries TRBV20-1 and TRBJ2-5; no firm D call. Between the trimmed V and J ends, which lost 1 base and 5 bases, there was a span of 14 bases. CDR3 length equals 14 residues. Germline V gene lookup returns CDR1 DFQATT and CDR2 SNEGSKA (reference sequence). As DNA, the CDR3 is TGCAGTGCTAGAGCTGAGGTTGGGTGGGAGACCCAGTACTTC. Translating gives CSARAEVGWETQYF.